These 18 T cell receptor beta chains originate from one sample sequenced in a study of cytomegalovirus exposure and HLA in healthy donors. The PCR contained 60 Vbeta and 13 Jbeta primers. Assay: immunoSEQ multiplex PCR; the TCRdb copy retains only in-frame clones and omits some. This sample yields 200,000 to 250,000 clones, of which approximately 82% are seen a single time; 0.63% belongs to the top ten. The source material was PBMCs. The receptors derive from a man aged 18 to 35 in good health and CMV-seronegative.

The chain carries TRBV9 and TRBJ1-3, with TRBD1 identical over 7 bases. V lost 3 bases and J lost 2; bases outside the gene matches: 2. Germline V gene lookup returns CDR1 SGDLS and CDR2 YYNGEE. There are 14 residues in the CDR3. The CDR3 here is CASSDQGAGNTIYF. The DNA of the CDR3 is TGTGCCAGCAGCGACCAGGGGGCTGGAAACACCATATATTTT.

This rearrangement joins TRBV6-1 to TRBJ2-1; 11 nucleotides match TRBD2. The germline gives CDR1 MNHNS, CDR2 SASEGT. This CDR3 has 15 residues. The J segment lost 7 bases and the V segment lost 9 bases, leaving 11 bases of the junction unmatched. CDR3 DNA: TGTGCCAGTTCCTCCGGGACTAGCGGATCAAATGAGCAGTTCTTC. Residues: CASSSGTSGSNEQFF.

V gene TRBV10-3 combines with J gene TRBJ2-7; 7 nucleotides align to TRBD1. The CDR3 covers 16 residues. Germline values: CDR1 ENHRY, CDR2 SYGVKD. With 0 bases clipped from V and 4 bases from J, the junction kept 9 bases outside the gene matches. Here the CDR3 reads CAISESPGQTTYEQYF. The DNA of the CDR3 is TGTGCCATCAGTGAGTCGCCGGGACAGACCACTTACGAGCAGTACTTC.

The chain employs TRBV7-3 and TRBJ2-1; TRBD2 might be the D (6 bases). The CDR3 is 15 amino acids. The V gene lost 3 bases and the J gene lost 8 bases, with 17 bases spanning the gap. CDR1 is SGHTA and CDR2 is FQGTGA in the germline V gene. CDR3 nucleotides: TGTGCCAGCAGCTTCCGCCCGGGGGAAGAGGATGAGCAGTTCTTC. Its protein product is CASSFRPGEEDEQFF.

This sequence joins TRBV10-3 and TRBJ2-4, with 8 bases lining up with TRBD2. The ends lost 5 bases at V and 3 bases at J; junction bases unmatched: 3. The CDR3 is 14 residues long. The V gene's germline CDR1 is ENHRY and CDR2 SYGVKD. CDR3 region: CAISTGGGKNIQYF. DNA for the CDR3: TGTGCCATCAGTACGGGGGGGGGCAAAAACATTCAGTACTTC.

The J gene is TRBJ2-1, the V gene TRBV4-2; 10 bases align to TRBD2. V was clipped by 0 bases and J by 5 bases; unmatched bases: 4. Per germline, CDR1 LGHNA and CDR2 YNFKEQ. The CDR3 runs 16 residues. The CDR3 coding sequence is TGTGCCAGCAGCCAAGACCGGACTAGCGGTCACAATGAGCAGTTCTTC. Residues: CASSQDRTSGHNEQFF.

Note on this clone: Other DNA sequences in the sample encode the same CDR3. V is TRBV18 and J is TRBJ1-1; D is possibly TRBD1 (5 bases). This CDR3 has 15 amino acids. The germline V gene has CDR1 KGHSH and CDR2 LQKENI. V lost 0 bases, J lost 3 bases, and 11 bases lay in between. The CDR3 sequence is CASSPPGQQDTEAFF. In DNA, the CDR3 is TGTGCCAGCTCACCACCGGGGCAGCAAGACACTGAAGCTTTCTTT.

The chain has TRBV12-5 and TRBJ1-1; the match to TRBD1 covers 10 bases. The ends lost 8 bases at V and 1 base at J; junction bases unmatched: 10. The CDR3 extends over 16 amino acids. The germline V gene encodes CDR1 LGHNT and CDR2 FRNRAP. CDR3 sequence: CASSKLTGGKNTEAFF. The DNA for the CDR3 is TGTGCTAGTAGCAAACTGACAGGGGGCAAGAACACTGAAGCTTTCTTT.

The V call is TRBV28, the J call TRBJ1-2; 10 bases are shared with TRBD1. Germline CDR1 is MDHEN and CDR2 is SYDVKM. J was trimmed by 6 bases and V by 5 bases; bases with no gene match: 6. The CDR3 loop spans 14 amino acids. The CDR3 nucleotides are TGTGCCAGCAGTACGGTGGACAGGGGGAATGGCTACACCTTC. Translation gives CASSTVDRGNGYTF.

This rearrangement joins TRBV5-1 to TRBJ2-7; TRBD2 aligns across 7 bases. V shed 2 bases and J 6 bases; nucleotides not matched to a gene: 8. Germline lookup yields CDR1 SGHRS and CDR2 YFSETQ. The CDR3 runs to 14 residues. The CDR3 loop reads CASSLAGTSVEQYF. The CDR3 DNA follows: TGCGCCAGCAGCTTAGCGGGAACTAGCGTCGAGCAGTACTTC. The full variable domain, rest sourced from reference TRBV5-1 and TRBJ2-7, is KAGVTQTPRYLIKTRGQQVTLSCSPISGHRSVSWYQQTPGQGLQFLFEYFSETQRNKGNFPGRFSGRQFSNSRSEMNVSTLELGDSALYLCASSLAGTSVEQYFGPGTRLTVT.

The chain links TRBV27 to TRBJ2-3; 9 positions agree with TRBD1. Germline V gene lookup returns CDR1 MNHEY and CDR2 SMNVEV (reference sequence). This CDR3 has 17 residues. V lost 1 base and J lost 2; bases outside the gene matches: 7. The CDR3 DNA sequence: TGTGCCAGCAGTTTATACATGGGGACAGGGATCACAGATACGCAGTATTTT. Translated, it gives CASSLYMGTGITDTQYF.

This rearrangement joins TRBV19 to TRBJ1-3, with TRBD1 identical over 11 bases. This CDR3 comprises 19 residues. Germline CDR1 and CDR2: LNHDA and SQIVND (reference sequence). Trimming cost V 3 bases and J 0 bases; bases outside gene matches: 10. CDR3 bases: TGTGCCAGTAGTATGTTAAATTGGGGACAGGGGGGCTCTGGAAACACCATATATTTT. It yields the protein CASSMLNWGQGGSGNTIYF.

The chain joins TRBV6-5 to TRBJ1-1; 9 bases are shared with TRBD1. CDR3 length: 15 residues. J gave up 6 bases and V 5 bases, and 10 bases lay outside the gene matches. CDR1 and CDR2 from the germline V gene are MNHEY and SVGAGI. This chain's CDR3 is CASSGPGQGLAEAFF. The CDR3 nucleotides read TGTGCCAGCAGTGGACCGGGACAGGGTTTGGCTGAAGCTTTCTTT.

This clone was counted a few times. The chain links TRBV27 to TRBJ2-2; the match to TRBD2 covers 15 bases. From germline, CDR1 is MNHEY and CDR2 SMNVEV (reference sequence). This CDR3 region has 17 residues. After removal of 4 bases from V and 7 bases from J, the junction contained 7 bases not matched to a gene. The DNA of the CDR3 is TGTGCCAGCAGTTCACGGACTAGCGGGAGGGGCATCGGGGAGCTGTTTTTT. The encoded protein is CASSSRTSGRGIGELFF.

The chain couples TRBV6-5 to TRBJ2-7; TRBD1 matches 11 bases. V was clipped by 4 bases and J by 0 bases; unmatched bases: 2. The CDR3 consists of 15 residues. Germline V gene sequence: CDR1 MNHEY, CDR2 SVGAGI. CDR3 nucleotides: TGTGCCAGCAGTTGGACAGGGGGCAGCTCCTACGAGCAGTACTTC. It yields the protein CASSWTGGSSYEQYF.

V is TRBV18 and J is TRBJ1-1, with D tentatively TRBD1 (5 bases). Germline assignment: CDR1 KGHSH and CDR2 LQKENI. This CDR3 is built from 14 residues. V was pared by 4 bases and J by 5 bases, with 14 bases between. The DNA for the CDR3 is TGTGCCAGCTCACGTTCCGGGGGGAATACTGAAGCTTTCTTT. Amino acid sequence: CASSRSGGNTEAFF.

The chain links TRBV27 to TRBJ2-7; 7 bases fit TRBD1. Looked up from germline, CDR1 is MNHEY and CDR2 is SMNVEV (reference sequence). This CDR3 spans 17 amino acids. V shed 3 bases and J 2 bases; nucleotides not matched to a gene: 13. The CDR3 sequence: CASSLVRLRDRAYEQYF. In DNA form, the CDR3 reads TGTGCCAGCAGTTTGGTGCGTCTCCGGGACAGAGCCTACGAGCAGTACTTC.

The chain combines TRBV28 with TRBJ1-1; no firm D call. Germline V CDR1 and CDR2: MDHEN, SYDVKM. The CDR3 runs 12 residues. The V gene lost 2 bases and the J gene lost 8 bases, with 9 bases spanning the gap. CDR3 protein: CASSLAGSEAFF. The CDR3 nucleotides are TGTGCCAGCAGTTTAGCGGGGTCGGAAGCTTTCTTT. The variable domain in full, completed from reference TRBV28 and TRBJ1-1, reads DVKVTQSSRYLVKRTGEKVFLECVQDMDHENMFWYRQDPGLGLRLIYFSYDVKMKEKGDIPEGYSVSREKKERFSLILESASTNQTSMYLCASSLAGSEAFFGQGTRLTVV.